The rows below give T cell receptor beta chains drawn from one sample of a study of blood T cell repertoires in COVID-19. Using immunoSEQ multiplex PCR, the repertoire was profiled, and TCRdb retains in-frame clones only, with some absent. In the table there are 150,000 or so clones, around 82% of which are singletons. Sequenced input: peripheral blood. These receptors all stem from a man in his fifties or sixties who had recovered from COVID-19. The CDR3 runs from the conserved cysteine through the conserved F or W. Size is omitted from some rows. Given values are once, few, many or a class for expanded clones.

TRBV7-3	few	TRBJ2-2	CASSSSGTGELFF
TRBV4-1	-	TRBJ2-1	CASSLLITGTGSYNEQFF
TRBV20-1	-	TRBJ2-3	CSASWGRTSTDTQYF
TRBV11-1	-	TRBJ2-3	CASSLAAARYTQYF
TRBV30	-	TRBJ1-1	CAWSVGRAFF
TRBV15	-	TRBJ1-5	CATSRPGDRGRRSNQPQHF
TRBV19	-	TRBJ2-3	CAQRGAGGPTDTQYF
TRBV19	-	TRBJ2-1	CASSIPGGPYNEQFF
TRBV29-1	-	TRBJ1-2	CSVEGEGNYGYTF
TRBV6-6	-	TRBJ1-5	CASSPIFDRFNQPQHF
TRBV27	-	TRBJ1-1	CASSKDTGRHTEAFF
TRBV7-9	once	TRBJ2-7	CASSPRLPYEQYF
TRBV19	-	TRBJ2-6	CASSPYVSGANVLTF
TRBV7-2	few	TRBJ2-1	CASSRTSGGTYEQFF
TRBV6-5	-	TRBJ2-7	CASRTGGSGEQYF
TRBV5-1	-	TRBJ2-3	CASSLWANRGTDTQYF
TRBV7-2	-	TRBJ1-1	CASSLMSGTGDTEAFF
TRBV5-6	-	TRBJ1-5	CASSLLDRDNQPQHF
TRBV2	-	TRBJ2-7	CASKRVAGGYEQYF
TRBV27	-	TRBJ1-1	CASSWGTGGNTEAFF
TRBV3-1/TRBV3-2	-	TRBJ1-2	CASSHPTGGSYGYTF
TRBV4-3	-	TRBJ2-7	CASSQAISQGAYEQYF
TRBV5-1	-	TRBJ1-4	CASSRQGLETNEKLFF
TRBV12-3/TRBV12-4	-	TRBJ1-1	CASSWTLHTEAFF
TRBV5-8	-	TRBJ1-2	CASSLRGTGFGYTF
TRBV29-1	-	TRBJ1-6	CSVRGGPNSPLHF
TRBV5-1	-	TRBJ2-3	CASNPLAGSTDTQYF
TRBV5-6	-	TRBJ1-2	CASSLGSPGTGRF
TRBV6-5	-	TRBJ2-7	CASSYSRRGLGEQYF
TRBV2	once	TRBJ2-1	CASRRRTSGGDEQFF
TRBV14	-	TRBJ1-1	CASSLRGPTEAFF
TRBV28	once	TRBJ2-5	CASSRRQLTETQYF
TRBV9	once	TRBJ1-4	CASSVGEKTNEKLFF
TRBV11-2	-	TRBJ1-2	CASSLNPTGLHGYTF
TRBV28	-	TRBJ2-7	CASSLSPGQDYEQYF
TRBV6-2/TRBV6-3	-	TRBJ2-7	CASSYSGLYEQYF
TRBV7-6	-	TRBJ1-2	CASSHPAGGLSPQLDGYTF
TRBV7-2	-	TRBJ2-2	CASSLSGTPNTGELFF
TRBV6-5	-	TRBJ2-5	CASLTSGGHQETQYF